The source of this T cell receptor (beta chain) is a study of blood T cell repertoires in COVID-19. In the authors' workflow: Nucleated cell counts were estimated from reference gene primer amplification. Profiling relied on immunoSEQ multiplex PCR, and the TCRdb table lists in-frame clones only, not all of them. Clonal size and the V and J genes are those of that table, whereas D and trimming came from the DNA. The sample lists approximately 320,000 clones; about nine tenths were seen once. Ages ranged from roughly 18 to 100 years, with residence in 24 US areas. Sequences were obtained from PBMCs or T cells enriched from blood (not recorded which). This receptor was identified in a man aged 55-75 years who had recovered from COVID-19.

CDR3 nucleotides: TGTGCCTGGAGTAGACAGAAAAATTCACCCCTCCACTTT. It translates to CAWSRQKNSPLHF. The chain joins TRBV30 to TRBJ1-6; possible D gene TRBD1, 5 bases. With 2 bases removed from V and 7 bases from J, the gap between germline ends came to 9 bases. This CDR3 contains 13 residues. Germline V lookup: CDR1 GTSNPN, CDR2 SVGIG (reference sequence).